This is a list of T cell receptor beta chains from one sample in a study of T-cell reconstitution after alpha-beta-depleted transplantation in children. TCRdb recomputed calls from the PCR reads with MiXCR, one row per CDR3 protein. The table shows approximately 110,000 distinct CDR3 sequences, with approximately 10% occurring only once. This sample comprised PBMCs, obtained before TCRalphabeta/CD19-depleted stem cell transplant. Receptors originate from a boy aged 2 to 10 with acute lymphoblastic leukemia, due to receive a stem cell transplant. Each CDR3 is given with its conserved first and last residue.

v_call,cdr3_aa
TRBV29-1,CSAARGENNEKLFF
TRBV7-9,CASSPRRDNEQFF
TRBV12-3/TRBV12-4,CASSLGPVYTF
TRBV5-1,CASSTDITNYGYTF
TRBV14,CASSQQTGGWGSPLHF
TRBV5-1,CASSRTSGSTGELFF
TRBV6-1,CASSPWDVSSYEQYF
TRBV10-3,CAISESETRTGEQYF
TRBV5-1,CASSRGPGGETQYF
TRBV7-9,CASSLSFGEETQYF
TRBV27,CASSRGHQNTEAFF
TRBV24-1,CATSTSRGNNEQFF
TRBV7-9,CASSLYTASGANVLTF
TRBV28,CASSFNWAGGRYEQYF
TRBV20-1,CSARGGPEGHGANVLTF